This T cell receptor beta chain was sequenced for a study of cytomegalovirus exposure and HLA in healthy donors. The germline gives CDR1 GTSNPN, CDR2 SVGIG (reference sequence). V dropped 2 bases and J dropped 1 base, with 6 bases sitting between them. The length of the CDR3 is 13 residues. General study results and limits: A prior analysis recorded that most TCR beta V segments were productive about 90% or about 30% of the time.

The PCR ran on 60 Vbeta and 13 Jbeta primers. Sequencing was performed with immunoSEQ multiplex PCR; in TCRdb, only in-frame clones are kept and a portion is missing. The sample has more than 70,000 clones; roughly 80% are singletons. As regards this clone: Antigen unknown.

The sample was PBMCs. This TCR was recovered from a man aged 40-50 years in good health and CMV-seronegative. The V and J genes are TRBV30 and TRBJ1-3; D unclear. The CDR3 spells CAWSSGSGNTIYF. DNA of the CDR3: TGTGCCTGGAGTAGCGGTTCTGGAAACACCATATATTTT.